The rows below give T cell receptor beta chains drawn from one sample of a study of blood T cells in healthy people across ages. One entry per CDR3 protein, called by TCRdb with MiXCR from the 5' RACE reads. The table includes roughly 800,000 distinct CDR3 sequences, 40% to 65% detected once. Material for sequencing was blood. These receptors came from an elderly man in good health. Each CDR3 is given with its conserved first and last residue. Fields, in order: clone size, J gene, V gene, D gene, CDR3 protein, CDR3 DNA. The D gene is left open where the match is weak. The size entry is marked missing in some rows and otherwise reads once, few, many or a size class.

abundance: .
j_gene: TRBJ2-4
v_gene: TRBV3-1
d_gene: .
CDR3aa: CASSQEGSSAKNIQYF
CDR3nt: TGTGCCAGCAGCCAAGAGGGCTCCTCCGCCAAAAACATTCAGTACTTC

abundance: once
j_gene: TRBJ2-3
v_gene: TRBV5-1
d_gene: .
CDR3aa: CASSHGSDFPTDTQYF
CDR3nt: TGCGCCAGCAGCCACGGGTCGGACTTTCCCACAGATACGCAGTATTTT

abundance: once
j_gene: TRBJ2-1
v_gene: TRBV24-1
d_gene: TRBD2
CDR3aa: CATSDLLAGASEQFF
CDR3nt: TGTGCCACCAGTGATTTACTAGCGGGAGCGAGTGAGCAGTTCTTC

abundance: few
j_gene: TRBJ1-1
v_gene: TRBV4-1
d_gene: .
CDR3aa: CASSQEPPRAANTEAFF
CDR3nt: TGCGCCAGCAGCCAAGAACCTCCCAGGGCAGCGAACACTGAAGCTTTCTTT

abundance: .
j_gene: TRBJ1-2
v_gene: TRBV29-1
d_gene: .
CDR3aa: CSVEQRVGPLNYGYTF
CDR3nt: TGCAGCGTTGAACAAAGAGTTGGGCCCCTCAACTATGGCTACACCTTC

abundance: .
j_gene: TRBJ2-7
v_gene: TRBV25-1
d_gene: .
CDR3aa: CASSEYKGYEQYF
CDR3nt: TGTGCCAGCAGTGAATATAAGGGCTACGAGCAGTACTTC

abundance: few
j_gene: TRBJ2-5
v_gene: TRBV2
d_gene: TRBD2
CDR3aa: CASSDRLLAGRQETQYF
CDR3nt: TGTGCCAGCAGTGATCGGCTACTAGCGGGGCGCCAAGAGACCCAGTACTTC

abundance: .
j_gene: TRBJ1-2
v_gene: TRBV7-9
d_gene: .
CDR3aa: CASSLEGQGSYGYTF
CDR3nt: TGTGCCAGCAGCTTAGAAGGGCAGGGTAGCTATGGCTACACCTTC

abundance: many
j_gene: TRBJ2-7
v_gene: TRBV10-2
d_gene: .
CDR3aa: CASSALTSSEQYF
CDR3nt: TGCGCCAGCAGTGCCCTGACTAGTTCCGAGCAGTACTTC

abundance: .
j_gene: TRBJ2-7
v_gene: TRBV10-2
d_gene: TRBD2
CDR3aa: CASRQGLAGAYEQYF
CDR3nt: TGCGCCAGCAGGCAGGGACTAGCGGGAGCCTACGAGCAGTACTTC

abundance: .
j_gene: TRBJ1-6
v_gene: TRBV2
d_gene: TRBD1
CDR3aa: CASRGQGNSPLHF
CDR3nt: TGTGCCAGCAGAGGACAGGGCAATTCACCCCTCCACTTT

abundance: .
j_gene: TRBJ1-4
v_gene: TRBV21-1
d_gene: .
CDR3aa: CASSRGLTNEKLFF
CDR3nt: TGTGCCAGCAGCAGGGGACTGACTAATGAAAAACTGTTTTTT

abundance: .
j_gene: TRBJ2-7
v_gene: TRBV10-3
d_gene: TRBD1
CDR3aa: CAIRDRGGLSEQYF
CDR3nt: TGTGCCATCAGGGACAGGGGAGGGCTAAGTGAGCAGTACTTC

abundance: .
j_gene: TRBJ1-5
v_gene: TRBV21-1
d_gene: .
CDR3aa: CASSKPQSEGETRVWVGPQHF
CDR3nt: TGTGCCAGCAGCAAACCCCAGTCGGAGGGGGAGACCAGGGTATGGGTAGGGCCCCAGCATTTT

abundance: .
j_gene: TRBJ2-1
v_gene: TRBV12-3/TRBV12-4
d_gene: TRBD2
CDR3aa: CASSFGLGLAGGIDNEQFF
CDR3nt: TGTGCCAGCAGTTTCGGCTTGGGACTAGCGGGAGGAATCGACAATGAGCAGTTCTTC

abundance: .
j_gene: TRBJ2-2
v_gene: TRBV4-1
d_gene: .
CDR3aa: CASSQVPGQKYTGELFF
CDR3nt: TGCGCCAGCAGCCAGGTCCCCGGACAGAAGTACACCGGGGAGCTGTTTTTT

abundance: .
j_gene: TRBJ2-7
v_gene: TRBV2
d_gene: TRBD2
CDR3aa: CASSDGSGIFYEQYF
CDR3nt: TGTGCCAGCAGTGATGGTAGCGGGATTTTCTACGAGCAGTACTTC

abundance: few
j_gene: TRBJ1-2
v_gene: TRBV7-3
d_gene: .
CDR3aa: CASSPTGTYGYTF
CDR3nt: TGTGCCAGCAGCCCCACAGGGACCTATGGCTACACCTTC

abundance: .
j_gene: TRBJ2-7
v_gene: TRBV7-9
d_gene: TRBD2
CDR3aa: CASSPTLAGGYEQYF
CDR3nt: TGTGCCAGCAGCCCTACACTAGCGGGAGGGTACGAGCAGTACTTC

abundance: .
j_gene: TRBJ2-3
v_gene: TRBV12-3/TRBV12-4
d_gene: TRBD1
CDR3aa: CASSPGTGPDTQYF
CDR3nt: TGTGCCAGCAGTCCCGGGACAGGGCCGGATACGCAGTATTTT

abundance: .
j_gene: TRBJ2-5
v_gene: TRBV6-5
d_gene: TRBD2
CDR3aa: CASSYAGASGGFEQYF
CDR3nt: TGTGCCAGCAGTTACGCGGGGGCTAGCGGGGGGTTTGAGCAGTACTTC

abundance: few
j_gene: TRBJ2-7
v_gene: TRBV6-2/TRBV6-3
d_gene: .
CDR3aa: CASSYSGVEQYF
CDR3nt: TGTGCCAGCAGTTACTCGGGGGTCGAGCAGTACTTC

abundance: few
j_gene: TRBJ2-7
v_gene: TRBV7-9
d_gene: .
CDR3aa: CASDLASGAVSYEQYF
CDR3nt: TGTGCCAGCGACCTCGCATCAGGGGCGGTCTCCTACGAGCAGTACTTC

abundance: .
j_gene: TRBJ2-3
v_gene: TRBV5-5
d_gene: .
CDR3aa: CASSTVRTEGRRTQYF
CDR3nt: TGTGCCAGCAGCACCGTTCGGACTGAAGGGCGTAGAACGCAGTATTTT

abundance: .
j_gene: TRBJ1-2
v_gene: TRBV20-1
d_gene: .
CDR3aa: CSAINGFGYTF
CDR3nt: TGCAGTGCCATCAACGGGTTTGGCTACACCTTC

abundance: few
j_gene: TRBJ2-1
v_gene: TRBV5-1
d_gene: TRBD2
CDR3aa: CASSLGAGGTLYNEQFF
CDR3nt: TGCGCCAGCAGCTTGGGTGCGGGAGGTACTCTCTACAATGAGCAGTTCTTC

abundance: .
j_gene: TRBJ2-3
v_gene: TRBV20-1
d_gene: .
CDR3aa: CSARVGGSSTDTQYF
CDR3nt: TGCAGTGCTAGAGTAGGAGGGAGTAGCACAGATACGCAGTATTTT

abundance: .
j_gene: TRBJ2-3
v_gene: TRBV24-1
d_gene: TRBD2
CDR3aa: CATSDSILAGGSTDTQYF
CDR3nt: TGTGCCACCAGTGATTCAATACTAGCGGGAGGTAGCACAGATACGCAGTATTTT

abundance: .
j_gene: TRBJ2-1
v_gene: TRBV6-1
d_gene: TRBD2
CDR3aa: CARPKTSGSHKSSYNEQFF
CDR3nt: TGTGCCAGACCTAAGACTAGCGGGAGTCACAAGAGCTCCTACAATGAGCAGTTCTTC

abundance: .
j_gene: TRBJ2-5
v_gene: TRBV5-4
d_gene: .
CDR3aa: CASSTPERVEQYF
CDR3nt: TGTGCCAGCAGCACCCCGGAGAGGGTTGAGCAGTACTTC

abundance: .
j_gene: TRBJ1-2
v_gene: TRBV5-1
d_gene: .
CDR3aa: CASSEDLVAGYTF
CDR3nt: TGCGCCAGCAGCGAGGATTTAGTAGCTGGCTACACCTTC

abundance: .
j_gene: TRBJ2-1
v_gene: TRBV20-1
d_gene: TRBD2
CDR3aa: CSAPSRLADNEQFF
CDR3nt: TGCAGTGCTCCTTCCCGACTAGCGGATAATGAGCAGTTCTTC

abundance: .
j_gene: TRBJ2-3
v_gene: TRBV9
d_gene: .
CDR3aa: CASSGRQSTDTQYF
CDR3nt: TGTGCCAGCAGCGGCAGACAGAGCACAGATACGCAGTATTTT

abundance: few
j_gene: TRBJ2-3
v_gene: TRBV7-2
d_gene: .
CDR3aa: CASSLSGGPSTDTQYF
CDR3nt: TGTGCCAGCAGCTTATCTGGGGGGCCTAGCACAGATACGCAGTATTTT

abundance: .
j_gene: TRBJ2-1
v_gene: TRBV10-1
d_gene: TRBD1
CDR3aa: CASSWGQGMDNEQFF
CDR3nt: TGCGCCAGCAGCTGGGGACAGGGGATGGACAATGAGCAGTTCTTC

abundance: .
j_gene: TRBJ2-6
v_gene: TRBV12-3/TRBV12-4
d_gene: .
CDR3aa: CASSFEGTSSGANVLTF
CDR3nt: TGTGCCAGCAGTTTCGAGGGGACAAGCTCTGGGGCCAACGTCCTGACTTTC

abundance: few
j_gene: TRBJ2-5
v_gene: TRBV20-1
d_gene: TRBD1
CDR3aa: CSAGTGVRETQYF
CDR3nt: TGCAGTGCTGGGACAGGGGTTCGAGAGACCCAGTACTTC

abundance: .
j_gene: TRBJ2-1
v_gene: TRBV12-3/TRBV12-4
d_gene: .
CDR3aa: CASTGTLHQQFF
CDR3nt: TGTGCCAGCACTGGGACCCTCCATCAGCAGTTCTTC

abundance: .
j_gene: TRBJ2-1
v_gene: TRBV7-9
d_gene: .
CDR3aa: CAVYVGDSYNEQFF
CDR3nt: TGTGCCGTCTACGTAGGGGACTCCTACAATGAGCAGTTCTTC

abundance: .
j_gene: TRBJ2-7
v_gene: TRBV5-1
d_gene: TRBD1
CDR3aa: CASSLGGQPPTYEQYF
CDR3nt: TGCGCCAGCAGCTTGGGGGGACAGCCGCCCACCTACGAGCAGTACTTC

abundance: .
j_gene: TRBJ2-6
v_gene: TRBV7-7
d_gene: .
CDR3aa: CASSAGPGGSGANVLTF
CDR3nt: TGTGCTAGCAGCGCTGGACCCGGGGGATCTGGGGCCAACGTCCTGACTTTC

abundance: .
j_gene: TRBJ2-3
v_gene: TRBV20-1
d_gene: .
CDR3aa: CSAKPGSLTDTQYF
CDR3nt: TGCAGTGCCAAACCCGGGTCCCTCACAGATACGCAGTATTTT

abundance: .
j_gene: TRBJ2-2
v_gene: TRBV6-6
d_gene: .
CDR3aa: CASSLQNTGELFF
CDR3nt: TGTGCCAGCAGTTTGCAGAACACCGGGGAGCTGTTTTTT

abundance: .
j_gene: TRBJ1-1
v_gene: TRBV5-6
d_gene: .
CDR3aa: CASSLQGVNSEAFF
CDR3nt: TGTGCCAGCAGCTTACAGGGTGTGAATTCTGAAGCTTTCTTT

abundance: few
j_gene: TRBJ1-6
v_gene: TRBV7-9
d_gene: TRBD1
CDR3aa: CASTGDRVKNSPLHF
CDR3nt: TGTGCCAGCACCGGAGACAGGGTGAAAAATTCACCCCTCCACTTT